What follows are 29 T cell receptor beta chains derived from one specimen sequenced in a study of cytomegalovirus exposure and HLA in healthy donors. The PCR used 60 Vbeta and 13 Jbeta primers. The method was immunoSEQ multiplex PCR; TCRdb's version includes in-frame clones alone and lacks a portion of them. This sample carries 140,000 to 150,000 clones, 75% to 90% of them seen once, and the ten largest clones take about 5%. The sample consisted of PBMCs. These receptors were collected from a man aged 35 to 55 in good health and CMV-seronegative.

The chain recombines TRBV6-5 with TRBJ1-6; a weak D match, TRBD1 (6 bases). CDR1 and CDR2 (germline): MNHEY, SVGAGI. Trimming took 2 bases from V and 8 from J, leaving 13 bases between them. The CDR3 runs 15 residues. The chain's CDR3 is CASSYDRPIDSPLHF. CDR3 in DNA: TGTGCCAGCAGTTACGACAGGCCCATCGATTCACCCCTCCACTTT.

The table lists this clone with a count of one. This chain uses TRBV19 with TRBJ2-5; TRBD2 aligns across 8 bases. CDR1 is LNHDA, CDR2 SQIVND, per germline (reference sequence). The CDR3 has 15 amino acids. J gave up 5 bases and V 3 bases, and 8 bases lay outside the gene matches. The chain's CDR3 is CASSIRTSWSETQYF. Here the CDR3 DNA reads TGTGCCAGTAGTATCAGGACTAGCTGGTCGGAGACCCAGTACTTC.

A remark on this clone: Additional DNA sequences in this sample encode the identical CDR3. The V and J genes are TRBV7-2 and TRBJ2-3; D is unresolved. Germline V gives CDR1 SGHTA, CDR2 FQGNSA. This CDR3 contains 12 residues. V was clipped by 2 bases and J by 2 bases, with 2 bases between them. In nucleotides, the CDR3 is TGTGCCAGCAGCTTATACACAGATACGCAGTATTTT. This encodes CASSLYTDTQYF.

The CDR3 region has the DNA TGTGCCAGCAGTTTCACCCAGGGATACGAGCAGTACTTC. Translating it yields CASSFTQGYEQYF. The J gene is TRBJ2-7, the V gene TRBV6-6; D is possibly TRBD1 (5 bases). From germline, CDR1 is MNHNY and CDR2 SVGAGI (reference sequence). The CDR3 extends over 13 amino acids. V lost 4 bases to trimming and J lost 4 bases, with 11 bases between them.

V is TRBV7-8 and J is TRBJ1-2, with D perhaps TRBD1 (6 bases). Trimming left V 2 bases short and J 4 bases short, with 14 bases between. CDR1 and CDR2 from the germline V gene are SGHVS and FQNEAQ. The CDR3 covers 15 residues. CDR3 coding DNA: TGTGCCAGCAGCTTAATTGTGTCAGGGGCCTATGGCTACACCTTC. Amino acids: CASSLIVSGAYGYTF.

This clone was counted between two and nine times. The chain combines TRBV7-8 with TRBJ2-5; D is undetermined. Between the trimmed V and J ends, which lost 7 bases and 5 bases, there was a span of 14 bases. Germline CDR1 SGHVS, CDR2 FQNEAQ. The CDR3 has 13 residues. The CDR3, as DNA: TGTGCCAGCACCTCCACGAGGCTTGAGACCCAGTACTTC. Amino acid sequence: CASTSTRLETQYF.

Here the CDR3 reads CASSIVSRQPQLFF. The CDR3 DNA sequence: TGTGCCAGTAGTATAGTTTCCCGACAGCCCCAACTGTTTTTT. The chain couples TRBV19 to TRBJ1-4, with D perhaps matching TRBD1 (5 bases). Germline lookup yields CDR1 LNHDA and CDR2 SQIVND (reference sequence). Trimming removed 1 base at V and 12 bases at J, with 15 bases between. CDR3 size: 14 residues. Filled out from reference TRBV19 and TRBJ1-4, the complete variable domain reads DGGITQSPKYLFRKEGQNVTLSCEQNLNHDAMYWYRQDPGQGLRLIYYSQIVNDFQKGDIAEGYSVSREKKESFPLTVTSAQKNPTAFYLCASSIVSRQPQLFFGSGTQLSVL.

The chain links TRBV25-1 to TRBJ2-2, with D tentatively TRBD1 (6 bases). Germline values: CDR1 MGHDK, CDR2 SYGVNS. The germline V and J ends were trimmed by 3 bases and 4 bases, with 15 bases remaining between them. The CDR3 totals 16 residues. CDR3 residues: CASSDSDRMLTGELFF. In nucleotides, the CDR3 is TGTGCCAGCAGTGACTCCGACAGGATGCTCACCGGGGAGCTGTTTTTT. The full variable domain, its missing parts supplied by reference TRBV25-1 and TRBJ2-2, is EADIYQTPRYLVIGTGKKITLECSQTMGHDKMYWYQQDPGMELHLIHYSYGVNSTEKGDLSSESTVSRIRTEHFPLTLESARPSHTSQYLCASSDSDRMLTGELFFGEGSRLTVL.

The chain recombines TRBV6-5 with TRBJ1-3, with D perhaps matching TRBD1 (5 bases). The ends were cut back, 4 bases at V and 0 bases at J, with 13 bases in the middle. From germline, CDR1 is MNHEY and CDR2 SVGAGI. The CDR3 has 16 amino acids. The CDR3 loop is CASSSETDISGNTIYF. The CDR3 coding sequence is TGTGCCAGCAGTTCCGAGACAGATATCTCTGGAAACACCATATATTTT.

The chain joins TRBV4-3 to TRBJ2-1, with 7 bases identical to TRBD1. CDR1 is LGHNA, CDR2 YSLEER, per germline. The ends lost 2 bases at V and 0 bases at J; junction bases unmatched: 4. This CDR3 is built from 16 residues. The CDR3 protein is CASSQWGQSSYNEQFF. Here the CDR3 DNA reads TGCGCCAGCAGCCAATGGGGACAGAGCTCCTACAATGAGCAGTTCTTC.

This chain joins TRBV7-8 and TRBJ1-4; possible D gene TRBD1, 6 bases. This CDR3 has 14 amino acids. Per germline, CDR1 SGHVS and CDR2 FQNEAQ. V was cut by 4 bases and J by 6 bases, with 12 bases left in between. CDR3 sequence (DNA): TGTGCCAGCAGCTCGACAGGTGTATATGAAAAACTGTTTTTT. Its protein is CASSSTGVYEKLFF.

V gene TRBV11-2 combines with J gene TRBJ1-1; possibly TRBD1 for D (5 bases). The CDR3 totals 12 residues. The V end was cut by 3 bases, the J end by 11 bases, with 13 bases between. The V gene's germline CDR1 is SGHAT and CDR2 FQNNGV. The CDR3 reads CASSLVGGRAFF. CDR3 nucleotides: TGTGCCAGCAGCTTGGTCGGGGGGAGGGCTTTCTTT.

CDR3 sequence (DNA): TGTGCCAGCAGTTCGCCCGGGACTAGCATCTACAATGAGCAGTTCTTC. It specifies CASSSPGTSIYNEQFF. The chain combines TRBV6-5 with TRBJ2-1; 9 bases are shared with TRBD2. Looked up from germline, CDR1 is MNHEY and CDR2 is SVGAGI. There are 16 residues in the CDR3. J gave up 3 bases and V 4 bases, and 7 bases lay outside the gene matches.

This chain links TRBV28 with TRBJ1-1; a weak D match, TRBD1 (6 bases). This CDR3 has 13 residues. With 10 bases removed from V and 6 bases from J, the gap between germline ends came to 18 bases. Germline V lookup: CDR1 MDHEN, CDR2 SYDVKM. The CDR3 here is CATYGTLEAEAFF. The CDR3 region has the DNA TGTGCCACTTATGGGACACTCGAAGCTGAAGCTTTCTTT.

This clone was seen just once. Other DNA sequences within the sample encode an identical CDR3. The chain has TRBV30 and TRBJ1-6, with 7 bases lining up with TRBD1. The CDR3 spans 15 residues. The ends lost 3 bases at V and 7 bases at J; junction bases unmatched: 9. The V gene's germline CDR1 is GTSNPN and CDR2 SVGIG (reference sequence). CDR3: CAWRGDSGPNSPLHF. The CDR3 DNA follows: TGTGCCTGGAGGGGGGACAGTGGCCCCAATTCACCCCTCCACTTT.

The rearrangement links TRBV30 to TRBJ1-3; unclear D gene. Trimming cost V 1 base and J 4 bases, with 8 bases left between them. The CDR3 length is 13 residues. CDR1 GTSNPN and CDR2 SVGIG come from the germline V gene (reference sequence). CDR3 amino acids: CAWSAIVGNTIYF. The DNA of the CDR3 is TGTGCCTGGAGTGCTATAGTGGGAAACACCATATATTTT.

V and J are TRBV29-1 and TRBJ2-7; D might be TRBD1 (6 bases). CDR1 SQVTM and CDR2 ANQGSEA come from the germline V gene. Between the trimmed V and J ends, which lost 7 bases and 5 bases, there was a span of 15 bases. The CDR3 runs 12 residues. The CDR3 here is CSANLQGNEQYF. In DNA, the CDR3 is TGCAGCGCCAATCTTCAGGGGAACGAGCAGTACTTC.

The rearrangement links TRBV6-1 to TRBJ1-5; tentatively, D is TRBD1 (6 bases). The CDR3 totals 15 residues. The germline V gene encodes CDR1 MNHNS and CDR2 SASEGT. V lost 6 bases and J lost 1, with 13 bases in between. This chain's CDR3 is CASRGRDKSNQPQHF. CDR3 bases: TGTGCCAGCAGGGGACGGGACAAAAGCAATCAGCCCCAGCATTTT.

The V and J genes are TRBV9 and TRBJ2-7, with 7 bases aligning to TRBD1. Germline-derived CDR1 and CDR2 are SGDLS and YYNGEE. Trimming at V came to 0 bases and at J to 4 bases, leaving 7 bases not matched to a gene. The CDR3 extends over 15 amino acids. The CDR3 sequence: CASSVGERGLYEQYF. The CDR3 DNA reads as TGTGCCAGCAGCGTAGGTGAGAGGGGGCTTTACGAGCAGTACTTC.

The J gene is TRBJ1-5, the V gene TRBV15, with 9 bases that match TRBD1. V was clipped by 1 base and J by 0 bases; unmatched bases: 4. Looked up from germline, CDR1 is LNHNV and CDR2 is YYDKDF (reference sequence). CDR3 length: 17 amino acids. CDR3 sequence: CATSRGRDRVSNQPQHF. The CDR3 bases are TGTGCCACCAGCAGAGGACGGGACAGGGTTAGCAATCAGCCCCAGCATTTT.

This chain connects TRBV18 to TRBJ1-4; D may be TRBD1 (5 bases). Germline CDR1 KGHSH, CDR2 LQKENI. V shed 6 bases and J shed 5 bases, with 13 bases lying between them. The length of the CDR3 is 14 residues. The DNA of the CDR3 is TGTGCCAGCTCGACCAAACAGGAAAATGAAAAACTGTTTTTT. It translates to CASSTKQENEKLFF.

The genes are TRBV7-8 and TRBJ1-1; D is unclear. Germline V CDR1 and CDR2: SGHVS, FQNEAQ. V was trimmed by 2 bases and J by 4 bases, leaving 8 bases between them. CDR3 length equals 13 residues. The CDR3 sequence: CASSLPVSTEAFF. The CDR3 nucleotides are TGTGCCAGCAGCTTACCGGTATCCACTGAAGCTTTCTTT.

The chain links TRBV19 to TRBJ1-6; 8 nucleotides match TRBD1. The CDR3 length is 15 residues. The germline V gene has CDR1 LNHDA and CDR2 SQIVND (reference sequence). Trimming cost V 5 bases and J 12 bases; bases outside gene matches: 12. CDR3 nucleotide sequence: TGTGCCAGTAGTTCAAACCCTGGACAGGGACTACCCCTCCACTTT. This gives the protein CASSSNPGQGLPLHF.

The sample holds a few counts of this clone. The chain joins TRBV10-3 to TRBJ1-5, with TRBD1 identical over 12 bases. J gave up 0 bases and V 5 bases, and 8 bases lay outside the gene matches. The CDR3 totals 18 residues. The germline CDR1 and CDR2 sequences are ENHRY and SYGVKD. The CDR3 spells CAISNPGQGALSNQPQHF. In DNA, the CDR3 is TGTGCCATCAGTAATCCGGGACAGGGGGCGCTTAGCAATCAGCCCCAGCATTTT.

The genes are TRBV19 and TRBJ1-5; the D gene is possibly TRBD1 (6 bases). This CDR3 contains 15 residues. Germline CDR1 reads LNHDA; CDR2 reads SQIVND (reference sequence). V gave up 1 base and J gave up 1 base, with 8 bases separating them. The CDR3 reads CASSIGTASNQPQHF. The CDR3 coding sequence is TGTGCCAGTAGTATAGGGACAGCCAGCAATCAGCCCCAGCATTTT.

The chain recombines TRBV5-1 with TRBJ1-4, with 7 bases matching TRBD1. From germline, CDR1 is SGHRS and CDR2 YFSETQ. This CDR3 comprises 14 residues. The V segment lost 7 bases and the J segment 4 bases; nucleotides outside the gene matches: 7. CDR3 DNA: TGCGCCAGCTGCAGGGACAGCGATAATGAAAAACTGTTTTTT. Protein sequence: CASCRDSDNEKLFF.

The CDR3 sequence: CASSPPGGYSYEQYF. CDR3 nucleotide sequence: TGTGCCAGCTCACCACCAGGGGGATACTCCTACGAGCAGTACTTC. The J gene is TRBJ2-7, the V gene TRBV18; possibly TRBD1 for D (6 bases). Trimming took off 0 bases at V and 0 bases at J, with 9 bases between the two ends. The CDR3 covers 15 residues. CDR1 is KGHSH and CDR2 is LQKENI in the germline V gene.

This clone has just a few counts. The gene calls are TRBV4-3 and TRBJ2-1; 9 nucleotides align to TRBD1. V lost 6 bases and J lost 5; bases outside the gene matches: 8. Germline CDR1 and CDR2: LGHNA and YSLEER. This CDR3 region has 15 residues. The CDR3 here is CASSKDRGWNNEQFF. The CDR3 coding sequence is TGCGCCAGCAGTAAGGACAGGGGATGGAACAATGAGCAGTTCTTC.

With regard to this clone: Germline is not matched at one junction end, which may reflect a read error. This sequence joins TRBV7-7 and TRBJ2-1; 12 bases match TRBD2. The germline V gene encodes CDR1 SSHAT and CDR2 FNYEAQ (reference sequence). The CDR3 is 14 residues long. The CDR3: CASSLAGGRNEQFF. CDR3 nucleotides: TGTGCCAGCAGCCTAGCGGGGGGGCGAAATGAGCAGTTCTTC.